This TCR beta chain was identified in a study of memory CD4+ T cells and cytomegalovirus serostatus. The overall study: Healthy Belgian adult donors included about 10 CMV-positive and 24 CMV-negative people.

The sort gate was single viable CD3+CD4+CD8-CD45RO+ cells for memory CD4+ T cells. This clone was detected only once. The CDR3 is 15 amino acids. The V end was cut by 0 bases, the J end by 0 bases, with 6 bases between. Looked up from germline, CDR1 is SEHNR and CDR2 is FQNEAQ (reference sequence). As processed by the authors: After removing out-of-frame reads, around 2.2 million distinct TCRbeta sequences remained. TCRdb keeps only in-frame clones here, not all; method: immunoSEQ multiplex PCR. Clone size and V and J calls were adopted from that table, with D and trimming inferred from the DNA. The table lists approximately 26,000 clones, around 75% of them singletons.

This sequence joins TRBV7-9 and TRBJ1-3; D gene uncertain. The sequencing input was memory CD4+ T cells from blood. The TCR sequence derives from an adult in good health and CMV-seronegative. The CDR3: CASSLAGDSGNTIYF. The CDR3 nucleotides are TGTGCCAGCAGCTTAGCTGGTGACTCTGGAAACACCATATATTTT.